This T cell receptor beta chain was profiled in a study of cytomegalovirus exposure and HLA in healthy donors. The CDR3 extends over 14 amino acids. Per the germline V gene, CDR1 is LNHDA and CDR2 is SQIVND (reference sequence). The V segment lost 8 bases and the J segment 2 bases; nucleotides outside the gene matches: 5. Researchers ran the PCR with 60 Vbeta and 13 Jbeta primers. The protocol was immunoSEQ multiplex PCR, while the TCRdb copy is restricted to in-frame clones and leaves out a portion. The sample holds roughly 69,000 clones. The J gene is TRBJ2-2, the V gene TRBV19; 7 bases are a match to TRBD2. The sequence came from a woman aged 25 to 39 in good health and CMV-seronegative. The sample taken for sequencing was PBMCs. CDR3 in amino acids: CASEQRENTGELFF. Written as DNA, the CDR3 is TGTGCCAGTGAGCAGCGGGAAAACACCGGGGAGCTGTTTTTT.